This T cell receptor beta chain was documented in a study of cytomegalovirus exposure and HLA in healthy donors. Study-level information: There were 100 million to 130 million unique TCR beta sequences, drawn from approximately 180 million T cells, in an earlier analysis. Most donors, 81% of approximately 400 genotyped, fell in the Caucasian-associated ancestry cluster.

Researchers ran the PCR with 60 Vbeta and 13 Jbeta primers. Repertoires were generated with immunoSEQ multiplex PCR, while TCRdb's copy carries only in-frame clones and drops some. The profile shows some 120,000 clones, around 75% of them singletons. Of note for this clone: Its antigen is still unknown.

The V end was cut by 4 bases, the J end by 7 bases, with 20 bases between. Germline V CDR1 and CDR2: MNHEY, SMNVEV (reference sequence). This CDR3 is 16 amino acids long. Notes on the study in general: The study labeled fewer than 200 TCR beta chains cytomegalovirus-associated. Productive status was seen about 87% or about 30% of the time for most TCR beta V segments in an earlier analysis.

This TCR derives from a woman aged 18 to 35 in good health and CMV-seronegative. Source material: PBMCs. The V and J genes are TRBV27 and TRBJ1-3; D might be TRBD1 (6 bases). This CDR3 is CASSSSGAPRGNTIYF. Written as DNA, the CDR3 is TGTGCCAGCAGTTCTTCCGGGGCCCCTAGGGGGAACACCATATATTTT.